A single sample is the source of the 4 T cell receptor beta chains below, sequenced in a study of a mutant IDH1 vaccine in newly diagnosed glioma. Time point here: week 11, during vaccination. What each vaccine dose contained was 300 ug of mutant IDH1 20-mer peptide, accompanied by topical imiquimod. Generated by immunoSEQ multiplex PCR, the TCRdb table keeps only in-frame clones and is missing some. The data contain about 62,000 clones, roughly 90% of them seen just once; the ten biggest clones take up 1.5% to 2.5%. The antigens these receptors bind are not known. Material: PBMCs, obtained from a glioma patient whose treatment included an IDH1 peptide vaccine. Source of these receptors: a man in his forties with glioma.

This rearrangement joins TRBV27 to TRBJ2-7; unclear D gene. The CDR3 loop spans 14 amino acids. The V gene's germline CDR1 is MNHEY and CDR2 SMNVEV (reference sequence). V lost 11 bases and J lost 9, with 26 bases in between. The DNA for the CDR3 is TGTGCCTCCGCCACGGCAAGTCCGCCGAAGCCGCAGTACGTC. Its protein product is CASATASPPKPQYV.

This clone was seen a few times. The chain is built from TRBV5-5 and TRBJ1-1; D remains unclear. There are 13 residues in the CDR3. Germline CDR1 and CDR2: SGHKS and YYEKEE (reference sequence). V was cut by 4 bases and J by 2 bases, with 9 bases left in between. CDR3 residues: CASSRTVNTEAFF. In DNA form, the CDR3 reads TGTGCCAGCAGCCGGACGGTAAACACTGAAGCTTTCTTT.

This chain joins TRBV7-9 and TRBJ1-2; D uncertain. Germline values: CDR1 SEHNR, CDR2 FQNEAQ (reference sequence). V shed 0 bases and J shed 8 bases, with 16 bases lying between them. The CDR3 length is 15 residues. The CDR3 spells CASSLAEDGMGGYTF. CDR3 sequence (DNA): TGTGCCAGCAGCTTAGCGGAGGACGGGATGGGCGGCTACACCTTC.

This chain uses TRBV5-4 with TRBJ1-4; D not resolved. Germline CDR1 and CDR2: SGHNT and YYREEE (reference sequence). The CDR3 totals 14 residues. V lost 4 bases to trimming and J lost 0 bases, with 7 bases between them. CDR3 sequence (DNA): TGTGCCAGCAGCCCAGGTGCAACTAATGAAAAACTGTTTTTT. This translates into CASSPGATNEKLFF.